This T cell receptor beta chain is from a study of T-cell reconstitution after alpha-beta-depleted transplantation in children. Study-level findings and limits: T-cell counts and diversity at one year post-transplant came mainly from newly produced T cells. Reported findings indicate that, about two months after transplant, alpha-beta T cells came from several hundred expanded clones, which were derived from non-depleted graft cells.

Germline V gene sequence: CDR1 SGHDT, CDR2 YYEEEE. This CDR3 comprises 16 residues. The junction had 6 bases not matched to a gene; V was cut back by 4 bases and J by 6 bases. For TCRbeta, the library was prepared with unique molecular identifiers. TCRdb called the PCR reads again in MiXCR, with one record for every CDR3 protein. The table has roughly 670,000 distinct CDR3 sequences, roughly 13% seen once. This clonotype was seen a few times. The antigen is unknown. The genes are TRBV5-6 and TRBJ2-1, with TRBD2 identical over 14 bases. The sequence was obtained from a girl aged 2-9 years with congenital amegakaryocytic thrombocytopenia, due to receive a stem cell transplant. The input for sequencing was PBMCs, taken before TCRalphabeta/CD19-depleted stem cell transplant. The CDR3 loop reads CASSRGLAGARNEQFF. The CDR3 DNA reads TGTGCCAGCAGCCGGGGACTAGCGGGAGCTCGCAATGAGCAGTTCTTC.